This TCR beta chain was recorded in a study of blood T cell repertoires in COVID-19. Study overall: Sample material is recorded as cDNA or gDNA derived from T cells, B-cell-depleted T cells, or PBMCs.

Authors' processing steps: Nucleated cell counts were estimated from reference gene primer amplification. The protocol was immunoSEQ multiplex PCR, while the TCRdb copy is restricted to in-frame clones and leaves out a portion. The V and J calls and clone size were taken over from that table, and D and trimming were inferred from the DNA. The table lists some 250,000 clones, approximately 90% of them singletons. Germline V gene data show CDR1 as SGHTA and CDR2 as FQGNSA. The V gene end was trimmed by 6 bases and the J gene end by 0 bases; junction bases not matched to a gene: 5. The CDR3 has 15 residues.

The receptor's source is a human donor in a cohort exposed to, infected with or recovered from COVID-19 (not recorded which). The donor label of this sample is uncertain. This sequence joins TRBV7-2 and TRBJ1-3; 7 bases align to TRBD1. Sequenced sample: PBMCs or T cells enriched from blood (not recorded which). DNA for the CDR3: TGTGCCAGCAGGGGGGACAGCAGCTCTGGAAACACCATATATTTT. It specifies CASRGDSSSGNTIYF.